Shown below are 2 T cell receptor beta chains from a single sample sequenced in a study of T cell repertoires in cytomegalovirus infection (dated by TCRdb to about 2019). The sequencing machine was an Illumina HiSeq 1500. TCRdb's own reprocessing of the public reads used fastp at Q25 and MiXCR and kept productive beta chains. Every CDR3 protein is listed once, alongside the most common genes and DNA of its rows. Here the sample has 200,000 to 300,000 distinct CDR3 sequences; over 8% occur a single time. The biggest ten clones account for roughly 15% of the sample. Sequenced material: PBMCs. These receptors all stem from a human donor in good health (CMV status not recorded). Some clones in this sample may be carry-over from other donors' samples.

This clonotype was counted between two and nine times. The CDR3 DNA is TGCAGTGCTTGGAACCCGGGATCGGATACCTATGGCTACACCTTC. It translates to CSAWNPGSDTYGYTF. The rearrangement joins TRBV20-1 to TRBJ1-2; no firm D call. This CDR3 has 15 residues. Germline CDR1 reads DFQATT; CDR2 reads SNEGSKA (reference sequence). V was trimmed by 5 bases and J by 4 bases, leaving 20 bases between them.

This clonotype was detected ten times or more. The chain carries TRBV20-1 and TRBJ1-2; 9 nucleotides agree with TRBD1. This CDR3 contains 13 residues. Germline assignment: CDR1 DFQATT and CDR2 SNEGSKA (reference sequence). Trimming at V came to 6 bases and at J to 6 bases, leaving 8 bases not matched to a gene. The CDR3 DNA reads TGCAGTGCAGGGGACAGGGTCCAGGATGGCTACACCTTC. This sequence encodes CSAGDRVQDGYTF.